This TCR beta chain came from a study of T cell responses to AZD1222 COVID-19 vaccine (dated by TCRdb to the early 2020s). General notes on the study: AZD1222 recipients with second doses at about 4 weeks or about 12 weeks were pooled, because spike-specific TCR depth and breadth did not differ between schedules. TCR sequencing covered over 230 trial participants: 200 to 210 given two doses of AZD1222 and approximately 26 given two doses of MenACWY control vaccine. Enrollment into the trials was organized by age into subgroups of 18-55, 56-69 and 70-plus years, and those subgroups contained about 160, 30 and 59 TCR-sequenced participants, respectively. Broad study findings and their caveats: Conclusions about previously exposed vaccinees are limited, since just 6 or 7 AZD1222 recipients were seropositive for SARS-CoV-2 at baseline. Reportedly, almost half of the unique spike-specific TCRs recognized epitopes lying outside the regions that are mutated in the B.1.351 and B.1.1.7 variants. The 56-69-year group was small, and its depth increase did not reach significance, likely because of low power. Because no day 14 peak-response samples were available, the repertoires could be characterized only after the peak T cell response. Vaccine-associated CD4 TCRs spanned the whole spike protein, with dominant responses in regions 160-218 and 743-854. After two AZD1222 doses, spike-specific TCR breadth and depth were significantly higher than at day 0 and than in MenACWY recipients. Most participants were white British and females outnumbered males, and the authors suggested that clonal diversity may have been underestimated.

In regard to this clone: There is no known antigen for this receptor. Base qualities were left out, and no much larger clone turns up one base away.

At the junction V is shortened by 6 bases and J by 2 bases, with 19 bases in between. The CDR3 has 17 amino acids, counting the end cysteine and phenylalanine. CDR3 DNA is the only sequence kept; it has 51 bases, read in frame from the first base. CDR1 and CDR2 were assigned from the germline V gene as KGHSH and LQKENI. The time point label on this specimen signifies: baseline before first vaccination. Vaccinee samples came from UK trials COV001 and COV002, including a single-blind randomized controlled phase 2/3 trial of AZD1222 (ChAdOx1 nCoV-19) in healthy adults. For TCRbeta chain sequencing, PBMC samples from trial participants were taken at day 0 and at day 28 after the second dose. The CDR3 regions of human TCRbeta chains were analyzed by immunosequencing. As for the authors' bioinformatics: Repertoire TCRs were matched against a reference library of SARS-CoV-2-specific TCRs generated with the MIRA antigen-specificity platform. Breadth was defined as the fraction of unique TCRs that were SARS-CoV-2-associated. Depth was defined as the fraction of total T cells that were SARS-CoV-2-associated. Using the MIRA data, every spike-specific TCR was mapped to the spike region that the TCR reacted to and assigned to either a CD4 or a CD8 class. Log10-transformed breadth and depth values were compared by one-way ANOVA with Sidak's multiple comparisons tests. The table comes from immuneACCESS by way of TCRdb, which keeps in-frame sequences with V and J called. Part of the clones is missing from these tables; in studies checked, under half for an unresolved V gene and the rest for unknown reasons. The D gene and trimming were derived from the DNA, and the V and J assignments and clone size from that table. The sample includes 130,000 to 150,000 clones, with under 95% observed a single time. Under 2% of the sample is held by the ten biggest clonotypes.

Rearrangement joined TRBV18 to TRBJ1-4; TRBD1 could be the D gene, as 6 bases match. The TCR originated in an adult in good health. Source: peripheral blood, taken on day 0 of AZD1222 vaccination. The nucleotide sequence is given as TGTGCCAGCTCCACGGGAGGGACACCAGGCACTAATGAAAAACTGTTTTTT. Translated, it gives CASSTGGTPGTNEKLFF.